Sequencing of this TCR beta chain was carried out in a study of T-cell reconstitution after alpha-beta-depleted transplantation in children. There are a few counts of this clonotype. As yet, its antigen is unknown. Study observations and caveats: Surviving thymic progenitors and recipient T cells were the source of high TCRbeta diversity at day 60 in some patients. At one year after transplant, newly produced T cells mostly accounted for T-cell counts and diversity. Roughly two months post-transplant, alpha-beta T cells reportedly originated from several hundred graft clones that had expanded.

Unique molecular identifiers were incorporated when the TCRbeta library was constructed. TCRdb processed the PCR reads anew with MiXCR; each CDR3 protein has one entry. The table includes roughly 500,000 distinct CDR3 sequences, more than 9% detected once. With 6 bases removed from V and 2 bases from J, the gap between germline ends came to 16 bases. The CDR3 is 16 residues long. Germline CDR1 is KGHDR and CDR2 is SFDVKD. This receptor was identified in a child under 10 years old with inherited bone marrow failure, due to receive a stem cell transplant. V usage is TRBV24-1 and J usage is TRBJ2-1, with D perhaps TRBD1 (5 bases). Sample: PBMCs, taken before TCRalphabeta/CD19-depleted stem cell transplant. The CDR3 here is CATSFRLTETYNEQFF. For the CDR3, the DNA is TGTGCCACCAGTTTTCGGCTGACAGAAACCTACAATGAGCAGTTCTTC.